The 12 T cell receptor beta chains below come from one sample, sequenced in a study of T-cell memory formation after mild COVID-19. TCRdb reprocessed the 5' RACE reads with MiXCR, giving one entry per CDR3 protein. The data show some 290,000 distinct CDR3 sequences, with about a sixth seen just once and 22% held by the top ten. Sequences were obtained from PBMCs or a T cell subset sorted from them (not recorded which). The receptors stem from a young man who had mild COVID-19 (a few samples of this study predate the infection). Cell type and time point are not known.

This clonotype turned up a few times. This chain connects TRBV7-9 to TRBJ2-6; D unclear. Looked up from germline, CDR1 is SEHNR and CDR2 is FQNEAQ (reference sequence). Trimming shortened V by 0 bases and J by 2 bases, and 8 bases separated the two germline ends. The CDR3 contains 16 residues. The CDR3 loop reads CASSLAITAGANVLTF. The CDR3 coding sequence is TGTGCCAGCAGCTTAGCGATAACAGCTGGGGCCAACGTCCTGACTTTC.

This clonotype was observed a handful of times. As DNA, the CDR3 is TGCGCCAGCAGCCAAGAATCGCGGGATAATTCACCCCTCCACTTT. Its translation: CASSQESRDNSPLHF. This chain uses TRBV4-3 with TRBJ1-6; the D is unclear. The CDR3 has 15 amino acids. The germline V and J ends were trimmed by 0 bases and 5 bases, with 8 bases remaining between them. Germline V gene sequence: CDR1 LGHNA, CDR2 YSLEER.

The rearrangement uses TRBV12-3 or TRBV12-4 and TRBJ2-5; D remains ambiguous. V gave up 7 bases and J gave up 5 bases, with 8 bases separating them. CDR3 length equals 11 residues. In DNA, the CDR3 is TGTGCCAGCACCCGAAGGGAGACCCAGTACTTC. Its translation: CASTRRETQYF.

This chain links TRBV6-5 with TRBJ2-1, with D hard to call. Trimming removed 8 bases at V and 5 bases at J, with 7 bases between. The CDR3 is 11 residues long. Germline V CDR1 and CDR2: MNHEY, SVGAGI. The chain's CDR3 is CASERNNEQFF. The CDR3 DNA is TGTGCCAGCGAACGGAACAATGAGCAGTTCTTC.

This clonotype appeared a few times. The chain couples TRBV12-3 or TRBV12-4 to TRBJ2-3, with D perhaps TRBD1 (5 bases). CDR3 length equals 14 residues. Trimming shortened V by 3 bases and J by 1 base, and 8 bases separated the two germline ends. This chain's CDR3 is CASSFRRGTDTQYF. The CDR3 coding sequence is TGTGCCAGCAGTTTTCGCAGGGGCACAGATACGCAGTATTTT.

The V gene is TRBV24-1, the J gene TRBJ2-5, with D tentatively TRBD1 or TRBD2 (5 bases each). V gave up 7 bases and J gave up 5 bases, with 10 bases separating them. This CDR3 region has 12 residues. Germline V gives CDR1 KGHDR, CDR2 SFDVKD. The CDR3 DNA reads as TGTGCCACCAGCCAGGGAGAGGAGACCCAGTACTTC. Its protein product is CATSQGEETQYF.

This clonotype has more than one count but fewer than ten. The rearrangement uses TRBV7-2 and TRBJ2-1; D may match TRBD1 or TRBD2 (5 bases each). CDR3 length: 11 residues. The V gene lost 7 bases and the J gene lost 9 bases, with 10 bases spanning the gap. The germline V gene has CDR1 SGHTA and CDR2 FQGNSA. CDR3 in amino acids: CASIKGTEQFF. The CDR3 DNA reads TGTGCCAGCATAAAGGGGACTGAGCAGTTCTTC.

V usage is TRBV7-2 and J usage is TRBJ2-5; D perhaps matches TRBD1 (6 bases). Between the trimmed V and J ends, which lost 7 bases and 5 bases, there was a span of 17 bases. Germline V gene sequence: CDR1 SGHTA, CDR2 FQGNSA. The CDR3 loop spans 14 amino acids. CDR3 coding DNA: TGTGCCAGCACCGGCCGGGACAATCGGGAGACCCAGTACTTC. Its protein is CASTGRDNRETQYF.

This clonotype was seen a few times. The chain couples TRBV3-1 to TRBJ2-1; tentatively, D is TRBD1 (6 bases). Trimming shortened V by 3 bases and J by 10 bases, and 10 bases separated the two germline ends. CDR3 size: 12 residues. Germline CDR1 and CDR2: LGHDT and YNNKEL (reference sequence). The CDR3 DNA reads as TGTGCCAGCAGCCAGGGGGCGCGGGAGCAGTTCTTC. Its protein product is CASSQGAREQFF.

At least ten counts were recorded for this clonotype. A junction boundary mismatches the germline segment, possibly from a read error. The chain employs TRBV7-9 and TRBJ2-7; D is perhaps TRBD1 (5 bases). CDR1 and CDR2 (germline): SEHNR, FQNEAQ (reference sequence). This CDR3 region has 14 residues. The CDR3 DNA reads TGTGCCAGCAGCTTAGGGACATTCTCCTCCGAGCAGTACTTC. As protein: CASSLGTFSSEQYF.

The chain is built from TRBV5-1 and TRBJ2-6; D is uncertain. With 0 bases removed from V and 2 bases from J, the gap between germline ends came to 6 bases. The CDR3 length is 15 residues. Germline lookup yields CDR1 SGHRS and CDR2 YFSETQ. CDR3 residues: CASSLARAGANVLTF. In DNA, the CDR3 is TGCGCCAGCAGCTTGGCAAGGGCTGGGGCCAACGTCCTGACTTTC.

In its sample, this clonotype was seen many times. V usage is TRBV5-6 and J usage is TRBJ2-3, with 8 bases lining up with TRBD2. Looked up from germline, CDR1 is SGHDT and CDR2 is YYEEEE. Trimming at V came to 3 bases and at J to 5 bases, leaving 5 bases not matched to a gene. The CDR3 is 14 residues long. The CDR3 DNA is TGTGCCAGCAGCTCGAAGCGGGGGAGAGATACGCAGTATTTT. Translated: CASSSKRGRDTQYF.